The 8 T cell receptor beta chains below were found in one sample sequenced in a study of CD8+CD57+ T cells in acquired aplastic anemia. Genomic DNA acted as the template from which TCR beta VDJ combination and CDR3 sequence profiling were carried out. From the reads, TCRdb called clonotypes with MiXCR, one entry per CDR3 protein. The sample contains a few hundred thousand distinct CDR3 sequences, 50% to 70% of which appear only once. What was sequenced was sorted CD4+, CD8+, or CD8+CD57+ T cells (not recorded which) from PBMCs. Receptor source: a human donor with severe aplastic anemia or a healthy control (not recorded which).

The J gene is TRBJ1-2, the V gene TRBV24-1; a weak D match, TRBD1 (5 bases). V dropped 4 bases and J dropped 6 bases, with 17 bases sitting between them. CDR3 length: 15 amino acids. Per the germline V gene, CDR1 is KGHDR and CDR2 is SFDVKD. The CDR3 sequence is CATSDPAAGHDGYTF. The DNA of the CDR3 is TGTGCCACCAGTGACCCCGCCGCTGGACACGATGGCTACACCTTC.

The V and J genes are TRBV2 and TRBJ1-6, with 8 positions matching TRBD1. J was trimmed by 7 bases and V by 2 bases; bases with no gene match: 7. From germline, CDR1 is SNHLY and CDR2 FYNNEI. This CDR3 is 16 amino acids long. This CDR3 reads CASSEMGTGLNSPLHF. As DNA, the CDR3 is TGTGCCAGCAGTGAAATGGGGACAGGTCTCAATTCACCCCTCCACTTT.

This clonotype was seen once. Being one base from a much bigger clone, this may be a read error. The chain combines TRBV6-5 with TRBJ1-6; D uncertain. The CDR3 runs to 16 residues. V was clipped by 5 bases and J by 2 bases, with 13 bases between them. Looked up from germline, CDR1 is MNHEY and CDR2 is SVGAGI. The DNA of the CDR3 is TGTGCCAGCAGTGAATTTGGGAGCCCCTATAATTCACCCCTCCACTTT. This sequence encodes CASSEFGSPYNSPLHF.

This chain joins TRBV5-8 and TRBJ1-2; D is unresolved. CDR3 length: 11 residues. Germline V gene sequence: CDR1 SGHTS, CDR2 YDEGEE. Trimming removed 3 bases from V and 2 bases from J, with 2 bases in between. CDR3 protein: CASSYNYGYTF. The CDR3 nucleotides are TGTGCCAGCAGCTACAACTATGGCTACACCTTC. The whole variable domain, remainder taken from reference TRBV5-8 and TRBJ1-2, is EAGVTQSPTHLIKTRGQQATLRCSPISGHTSVYWYQQALGLGLQFLLWYDEGEERNRGNFPPRFSGRQFPNYSSELNVNALELEDSALYLCASSYNYGYTFGSGTRLTVV.

This rearrangement joins TRBV7-9 to TRBJ1-2; no reliable D call. Germline values: CDR1 SEHNR, CDR2 FQNEAQ (reference sequence). CDR3 length equals 15 residues. Trimming took 5 bases from V and 4 from J, leaving 17 bases between them. The CDR3 reads CASSPRALPPYGYTF. DNA of the CDR3: TGTGCCAGCAGCCCCCGGGCCCTCCCGCCCTATGGCTACACCTTC.

The sample holds many counts of this clonotype. The CDR3 here is CASSVLQGAGEQYF. The CDR3 bases are TGTGCCAGCAGTGTCCTTCAGGGGGCGGGCGAGCAGTACTTC. The chain joins TRBV2 to TRBJ2-7; 8 bases map to TRBD1. The CDR3 loop spans 14 amino acids. The V gene end was trimmed by 4 bases and the J gene end by 6 bases; junction bases not matched to a gene: 8. Germline V gene lookup returns CDR1 SNHLY and CDR2 FYNNEI.

As for this clonotype: One end of the junction varies from germline; a read error may be responsible. V usage is TRBV10-3 and J usage is TRBJ2-7; 8 positions agree with TRBD1. CDR1 and CDR2 (germline): ENHRY, SYGVKD. This CDR3 has 14 amino acids. For the CDR3, the DNA is TGTGCCAGCAGTTACTCAGTTACAGGGGGCGAGCAGTACTTC. Residues: CASSYSVTGGEQYF.

This clonotype was counted many times. The J gene is TRBJ2-5, the V gene TRBV4-2; 7 bases are shared with TRBD1. Trimming at V came to 4 bases and at J to 1 base, leaving 3 bases not matched to a gene. The germline V gene encodes CDR1 LGHNA and CDR2 YNFKEQ. The CDR3 has 14 residues. CDR3 in DNA: TGTGCCAGCAGCCCAGGGACAGCCCAAGAGACCCAGTACTTC. Residues: CASSPGTAQETQYF.